A selection of T cell receptor beta chains follows, all from one sample in a study of Ad26.COV2.S vaccination and SARS-CoV-2 variants. The method was immunoSEQ multiplex PCR; TCRdb's version includes in-frame clones alone and lacks a portion of them. The table includes 400,000 to 450,000 clones, around 90% detected once. The specimen comprised peripheral blood, sampled in a trial of Ad26.COV2.S vaccine versus placebo. The source is a person aged 18-65 years who received the Ad26.COV2.S COVID-19 vaccine or a placebo. The CDR3 runs from the conserved cysteine through the conserved F or W. The D gene is left open where the match is weak. Clone size is stated in some rows and not others, as once, few, many or a class when expanded.

TGCGCCAGCAGCCCCGACCCGGGGCTATACAATGAGCAGTTCTTC,CASSPDPGLYNEQFF,-,TRBV4-3,TRBJ2-1,-
TGTGCCAGCTCACCTAGCGCCATCGGTCTCTCTGGAAACACCATATATTTT,CASSPSAIGLSGNTIYF,once,TRBV18,TRBJ1-3,-
TGTGCCAGCAGCGGATACAGGGGGACAGATACGCAGTATTTT,CASSGYRGTDTQYF,-,TRBV11-2,TRBJ2-3,TRBD1
TGTGCCTGGAGTGTACGTCACGCAGGAGGGGACAGGGGAGGCAACACTGAAGCTTTCTTT,CAWSVRHAGGDRGGNTEAFF,once,TRBV30,TRBJ1-1,TRBD1
TGTGCCAGCAGGACCACCGGGACAGGGGGCTCCGGGGAGCTGTTTTTT,CASRTTGTGGSGELFF,-,TRBV28,TRBJ2-2,TRBD1
TGTGCCAGCAGTTCCGGACAGGGGGCCTATGGCTACACCTTC,CASSSGQGAYGYTF,-,TRBV28,TRBJ1-2,TRBD1
TGTGCCAGCGAGGGGTCGGCGTCGGAGATCTACGAGCAGTACTTC,CASEGSASEIYEQYF,-,TRBV7-9,TRBJ2-7,-
TGTGCCAGCAGCGTAGGTAATATGAACACTGAAGCTTTCTTT,CASSVGNMNTEAFF,once,TRBV9,TRBJ1-1,-
TGTGCCAGCAGCCTCGTCAGGGGTAGCGGGAGGTATGGGGCCAACGTCCTGACTTTC,CASSLVRGSGRYGANVLTF,-,TRBV3-1/TRBV3-2,TRBJ2-6,TRBD2
TGTGCCAGCAGCCAAGGAGCGGCAGGTGGGTCCCAGTACTTC,CASSQGAAGGSQYF,-,TRBV3-1/TRBV3-2,TRBJ2-5,-
TGCGCCAGCAGCCAAGAGACTAGCGGGGCGACCCAGTACTTC,CASSQETSGATQYF,-,TRBV4-3,TRBJ2-5,TRBD2
TGTGCCAGCAGCTCAACGCGGGTCCGGAACACCGGGGAGCTGTTTTTT,CASSSTRVRNTGELFF,-,TRBV11-3,TRBJ2-2,-